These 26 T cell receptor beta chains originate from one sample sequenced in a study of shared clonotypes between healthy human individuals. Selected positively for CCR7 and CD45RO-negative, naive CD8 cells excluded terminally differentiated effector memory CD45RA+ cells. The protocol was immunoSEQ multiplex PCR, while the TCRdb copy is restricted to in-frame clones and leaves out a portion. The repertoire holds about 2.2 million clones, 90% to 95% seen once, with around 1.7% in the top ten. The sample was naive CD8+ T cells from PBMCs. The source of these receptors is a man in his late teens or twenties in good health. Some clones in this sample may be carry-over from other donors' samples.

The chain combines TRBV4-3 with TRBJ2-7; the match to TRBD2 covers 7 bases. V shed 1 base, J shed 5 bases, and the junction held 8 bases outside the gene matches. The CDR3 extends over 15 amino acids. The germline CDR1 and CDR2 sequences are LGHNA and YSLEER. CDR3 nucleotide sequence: TGCGCCAGCAGCCAAGTTCTGGGAGGGAACGACGAGCAGTACTTC. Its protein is CASSQVLGGNDEQYF.

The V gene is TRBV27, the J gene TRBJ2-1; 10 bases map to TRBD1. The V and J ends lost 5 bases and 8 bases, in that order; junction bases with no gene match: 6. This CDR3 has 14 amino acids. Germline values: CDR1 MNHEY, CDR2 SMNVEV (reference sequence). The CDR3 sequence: CASSEGQGWYEQFF. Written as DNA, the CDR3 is TGTGCCAGCAGTGAGGGACAGGGGTGGTATGAGCAGTTCTTC.

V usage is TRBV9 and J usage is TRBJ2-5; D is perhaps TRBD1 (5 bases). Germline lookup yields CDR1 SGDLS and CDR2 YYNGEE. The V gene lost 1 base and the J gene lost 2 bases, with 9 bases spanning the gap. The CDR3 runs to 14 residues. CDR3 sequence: CASSVFDRQETQYF. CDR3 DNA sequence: TGTGCCAGCAGCGTATTCGACAGACAAGAGACCCAGTACTTC.

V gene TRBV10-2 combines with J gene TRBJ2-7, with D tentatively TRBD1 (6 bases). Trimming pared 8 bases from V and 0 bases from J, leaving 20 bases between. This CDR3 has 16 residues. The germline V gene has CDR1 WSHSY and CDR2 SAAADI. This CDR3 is CASGHPDSRNSYEQYF. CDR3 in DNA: TGCGCCAGCGGACATCCGGACAGCCGAAACTCCTACGAGCAGTACTTC.

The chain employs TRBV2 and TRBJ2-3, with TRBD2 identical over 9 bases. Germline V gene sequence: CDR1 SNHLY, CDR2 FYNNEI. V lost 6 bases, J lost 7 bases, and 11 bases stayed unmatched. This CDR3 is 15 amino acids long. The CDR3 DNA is TGTGCCAGCAGCCCGGCGGGAGGGCCGCTAAATACGCAGTATTTT. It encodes CASSPAGGPLNTQYF.

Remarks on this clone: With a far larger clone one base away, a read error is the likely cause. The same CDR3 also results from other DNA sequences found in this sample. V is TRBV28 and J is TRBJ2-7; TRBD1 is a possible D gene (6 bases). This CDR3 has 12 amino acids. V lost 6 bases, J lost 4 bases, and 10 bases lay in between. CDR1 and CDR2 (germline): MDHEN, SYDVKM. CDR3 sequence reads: CASSPGQYEQYF. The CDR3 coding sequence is TGTGCCAGCAGCCCCGGACAGTACGAGCAGTACTTC.

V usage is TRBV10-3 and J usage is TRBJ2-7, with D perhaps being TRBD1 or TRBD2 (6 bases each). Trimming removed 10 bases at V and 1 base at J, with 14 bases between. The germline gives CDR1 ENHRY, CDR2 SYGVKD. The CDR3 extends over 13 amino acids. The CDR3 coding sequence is TGTGCCACACTGGGGGGCGGATCCTACGAGCAGTACTTC. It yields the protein CATLGGGSYEQYF.

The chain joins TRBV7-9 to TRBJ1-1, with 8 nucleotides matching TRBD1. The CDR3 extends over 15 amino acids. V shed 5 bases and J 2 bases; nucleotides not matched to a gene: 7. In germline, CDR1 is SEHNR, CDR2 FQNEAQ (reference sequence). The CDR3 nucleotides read TGTGCCAGCAGCCCCGGACAGGGCGGTAACACTGAAGCTTTCTTT. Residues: CASSPGQGGNTEAFF. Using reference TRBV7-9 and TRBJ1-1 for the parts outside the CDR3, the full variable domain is DTGVSQNPRHKITKRGQNVTFRCDPISEHNRLYWYRQTLGQGPEFLTYFQNEAQLEKSRLLSDRFSAERPKGSFSTLEIQRTEQGDSAMYLCASSPGQGGNTEAFFGQGTRLTVV.

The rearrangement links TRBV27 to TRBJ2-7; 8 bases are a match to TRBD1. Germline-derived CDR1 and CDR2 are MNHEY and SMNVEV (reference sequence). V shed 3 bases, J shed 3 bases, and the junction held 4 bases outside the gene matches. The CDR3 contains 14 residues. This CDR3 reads CASSLGQAIYEQYF. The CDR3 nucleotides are TGTGCCAGCAGTTTGGGACAGGCAATCTACGAGCAGTACTTC.

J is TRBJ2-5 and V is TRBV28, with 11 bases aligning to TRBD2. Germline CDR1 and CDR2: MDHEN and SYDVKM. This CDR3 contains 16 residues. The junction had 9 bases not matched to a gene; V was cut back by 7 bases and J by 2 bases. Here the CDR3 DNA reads TGTGCCAGCACCCTACTAGCGGGAGAGGAACAAGAGACCCAGTACTTC. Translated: CASTLLAGEEQETQYF.

DNA of the CDR3: TGTGCCTGGAGAGGCGGGAGGGTCTACGAGCAGTACTTC. Its translation is CAWRGGRVYEQYF. J is TRBJ2-7 and V is TRBV30; 9 positions match TRBD2. The CDR3 extends over 13 amino acids. Germline CDR1 is GTSNPN and CDR2 is SVGIG (reference sequence). V lost 3 bases and J lost 3; bases outside the gene matches: 3.

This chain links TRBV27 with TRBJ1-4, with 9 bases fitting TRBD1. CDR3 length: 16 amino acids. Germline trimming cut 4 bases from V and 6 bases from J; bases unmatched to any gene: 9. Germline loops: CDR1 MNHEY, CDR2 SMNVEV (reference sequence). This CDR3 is CASSSRWTGDYEKLFF. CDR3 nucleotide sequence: TGTGCCAGCAGTTCCAGATGGACAGGGGATTATGAAAAACTGTTTTTT.

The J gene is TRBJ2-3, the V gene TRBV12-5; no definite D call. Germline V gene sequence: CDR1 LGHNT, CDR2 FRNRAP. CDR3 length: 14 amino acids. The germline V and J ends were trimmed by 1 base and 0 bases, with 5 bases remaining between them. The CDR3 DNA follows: TGTGCTAGTGGTTTGGCTGTAAGCACAGATACGCAGTATTTT. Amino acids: CASGLAVSTDTQYF.

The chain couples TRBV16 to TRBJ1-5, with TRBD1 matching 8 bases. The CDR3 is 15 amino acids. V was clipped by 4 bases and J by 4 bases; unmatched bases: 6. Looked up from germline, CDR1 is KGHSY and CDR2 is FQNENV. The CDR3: CASSPRTGRNQPQHF. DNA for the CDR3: TGTGCCAGCAGCCCCAGGACAGGGCGGAATCAGCCCCAGCATTTT.

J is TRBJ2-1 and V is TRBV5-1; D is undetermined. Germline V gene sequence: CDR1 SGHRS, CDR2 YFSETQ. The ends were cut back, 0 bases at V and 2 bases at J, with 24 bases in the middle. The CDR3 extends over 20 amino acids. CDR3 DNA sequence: TGCGCCAGCAGCTTGGCCGAGTTTTGGTCGGAAGAAGGAGCCTACAATGAGCAGTTCTTC. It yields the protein CASSLAEFWSEEGAYNEQFF.

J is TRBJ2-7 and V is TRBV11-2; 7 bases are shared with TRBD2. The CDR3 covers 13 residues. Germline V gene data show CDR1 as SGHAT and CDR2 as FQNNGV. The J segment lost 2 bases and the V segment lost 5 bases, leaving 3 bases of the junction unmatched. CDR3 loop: CASSGGGAYEQYF. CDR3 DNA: TGTGCCAGCAGCGGTGGGGGGGCCTACGAGCAGTACTTC.

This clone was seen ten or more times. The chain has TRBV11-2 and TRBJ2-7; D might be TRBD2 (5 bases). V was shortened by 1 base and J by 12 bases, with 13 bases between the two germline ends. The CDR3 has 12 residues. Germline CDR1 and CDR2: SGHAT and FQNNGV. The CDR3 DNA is TGTGCCAGCAGCTTAGCATCGGACTCTGCGTACTTC. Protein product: CASSLASDSAYF.

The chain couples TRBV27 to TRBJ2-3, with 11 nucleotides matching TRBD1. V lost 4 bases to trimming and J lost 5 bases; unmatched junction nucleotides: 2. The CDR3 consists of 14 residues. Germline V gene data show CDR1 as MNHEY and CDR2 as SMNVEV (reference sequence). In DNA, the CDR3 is TGTGCCAGCAGTTCGGACAGGGGGCGAGATACGCAGTATTTT. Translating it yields CASSSDRGRDTQYF.

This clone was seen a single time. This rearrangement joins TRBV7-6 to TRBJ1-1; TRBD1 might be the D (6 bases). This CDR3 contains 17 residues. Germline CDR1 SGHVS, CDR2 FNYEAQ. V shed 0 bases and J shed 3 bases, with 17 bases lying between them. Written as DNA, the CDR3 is TGTGCCAGCAGCTTAGCGGTCCGGACAGCTGAATACACTGAAGCTTTCTTT. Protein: CASSLAVRTAEYTEAFF.

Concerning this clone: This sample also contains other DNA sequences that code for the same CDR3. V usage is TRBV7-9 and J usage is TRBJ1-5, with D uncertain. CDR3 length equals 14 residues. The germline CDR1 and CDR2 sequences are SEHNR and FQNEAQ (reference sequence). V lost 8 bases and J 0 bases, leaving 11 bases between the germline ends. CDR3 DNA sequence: TGTGCCAGCTCCCCCCAGGATAGCAATCAGCCCCAGCATTTT. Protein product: CASSPQDSNQPQHF.

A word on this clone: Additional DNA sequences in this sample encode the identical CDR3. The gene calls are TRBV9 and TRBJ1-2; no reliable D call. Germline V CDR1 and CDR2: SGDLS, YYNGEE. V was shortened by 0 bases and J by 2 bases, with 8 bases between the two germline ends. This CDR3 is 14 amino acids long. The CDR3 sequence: CASSVAGGNYGYTF. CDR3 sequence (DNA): TGTGCCAGCAGCGTAGCTGGCGGCAACTATGGCTACACCTTC. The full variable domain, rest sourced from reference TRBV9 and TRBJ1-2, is DSGVTQTPKHLITATGQRVTLRCSPRSGDLSVYWYQQSLDQGLQFLIQYYNGEERAKGNILERFSAQQFPDLHSELNLSSLELGDSALYFCASSVAGGNYGYTFGSGTRLTVV.

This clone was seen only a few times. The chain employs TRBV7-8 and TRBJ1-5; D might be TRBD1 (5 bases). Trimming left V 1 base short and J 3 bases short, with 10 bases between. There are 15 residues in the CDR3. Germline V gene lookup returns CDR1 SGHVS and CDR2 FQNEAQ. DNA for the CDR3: TGTGCCAGCAGCTTAGGGGACGGACTCAATCAGCCCCAGCATTTT. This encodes CASSLGDGLNQPQHF.

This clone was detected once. This chain's CDR3 is CASSLIAEDTQYF. The CDR3 DNA reads TGTGCCAGCAGCTTAATAGCGGAAGATACGCAGTATTTT. The rearrangement uses TRBV7-7 and TRBJ2-3; tentatively, D is TRBD2 (6 bases). The CDR3 consists of 13 residues. V lost 2 bases, J lost 5 bases, and 8 bases lay in between. CDR1 and CDR2 from the germline V gene are SSHAT and FNYEAQ (reference sequence). Full variable domain (rest looked up from reference TRBV7-7 and TRBJ2-3): GAGVSQSPRYKVTKRGQDVTLRCDPISSHATLYWYQQALGQGPEFLTYFNYEAQPDKSGLPSDRFSAERPEGSISTLTIQRTEQRDSAMYRCASSLIAEDTQYFGPGTRLTVL.

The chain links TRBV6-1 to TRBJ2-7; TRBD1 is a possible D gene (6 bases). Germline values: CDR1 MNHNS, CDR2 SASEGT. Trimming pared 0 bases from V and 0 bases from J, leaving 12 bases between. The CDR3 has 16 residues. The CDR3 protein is CASSEAGTPASYEQYF. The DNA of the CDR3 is TGTGCCAGCAGTGAAGCCGGGACACCAGCCTCCTACGAGCAGTACTTC.

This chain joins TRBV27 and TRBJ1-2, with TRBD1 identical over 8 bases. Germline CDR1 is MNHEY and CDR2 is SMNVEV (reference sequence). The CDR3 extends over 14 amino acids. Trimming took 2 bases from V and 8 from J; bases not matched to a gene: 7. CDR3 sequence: CASSLAQGAEGYTF. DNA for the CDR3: TGTGCCAGCAGTTTAGCCCAGGGGGCGGAAGGCTACACCTTC.

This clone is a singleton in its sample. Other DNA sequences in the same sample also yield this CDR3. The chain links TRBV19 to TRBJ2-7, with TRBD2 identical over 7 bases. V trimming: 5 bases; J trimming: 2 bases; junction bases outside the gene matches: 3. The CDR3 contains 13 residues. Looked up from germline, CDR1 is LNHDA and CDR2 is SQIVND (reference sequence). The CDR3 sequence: CASSGSGAYEQYF. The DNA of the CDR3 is TGTGCCAGTAGTGGGAGCGGGGCCTACGAGCAGTACTTC. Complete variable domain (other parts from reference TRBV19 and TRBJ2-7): DGGITQSPKYLFRKEGQNVTLSCEQNLNHDAMYWYRQDPGQGLRLIYYSQIVNDFQKGDIAEGYSVSREKKESFPLTVTSAQKNPTAFYLCASSGSGAYEQYFGPGTRLTVT.